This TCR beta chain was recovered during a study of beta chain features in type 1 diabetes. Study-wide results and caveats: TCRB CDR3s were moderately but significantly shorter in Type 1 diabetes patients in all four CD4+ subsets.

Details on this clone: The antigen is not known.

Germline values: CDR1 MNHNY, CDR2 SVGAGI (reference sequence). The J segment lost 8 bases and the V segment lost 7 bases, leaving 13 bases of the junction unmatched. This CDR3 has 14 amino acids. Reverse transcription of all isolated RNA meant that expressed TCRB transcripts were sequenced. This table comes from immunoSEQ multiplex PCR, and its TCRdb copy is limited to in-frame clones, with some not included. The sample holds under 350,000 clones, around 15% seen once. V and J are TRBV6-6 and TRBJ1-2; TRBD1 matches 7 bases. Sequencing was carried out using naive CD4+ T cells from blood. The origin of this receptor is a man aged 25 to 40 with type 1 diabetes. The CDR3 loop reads CASTIRQGLLGYTF. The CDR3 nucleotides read TGTGCCAGCACTATCAGACAGGGACTGTTAGGCTACACCTTC.